The 17 T cell receptor beta chains below come from one sample, sequenced in a study of regulatory T cells in long-lasting Graves disease. Through Arm-PCR of CDR3 regions and iRepertoire HTBI primers, TCR beta libraries were built. TCRdb re-called the multiplex PCR reads through MiXCR, storing one row per CDR3 protein. This table holds roughly 430,000 distinct CDR3 sequences, roughly a fifth found once. Described time point: persistent/refractory GD, antithyroid drugs over 5 years with positive TRAb. The TCR library was made from RNA extracted from PBMCs. The sequencing here drew on peripheral blood mononuclear cells (PBMCs), taken when the disease was refractory, from a patient treated with antithyroid drugs. The receptors derive from a female donor with Graves disease.

CDR3 DNA: TGCAGTGCTCGCGGTACAGATCAGCCCCAGCATTTT. This sequence encodes CSARGTDQPQHF. The chain employs TRBV20-1 and TRBJ1-5; D is unresolved. The ends were cut back, 5 bases at V and 5 bases at J, with 10 bases in the middle. Germline V gene lookup returns CDR1 DFQATT and CDR2 SNEGSKA (reference sequence). The CDR3 totals 12 residues.

The chain couples TRBV18 to TRBJ2-7; weak D call: TRBD2 (5 bases). V was clipped by 4 bases and J by 0 bases, with 10 bases between them. Germline V gene data show CDR1 as KGHSH and CDR2 as LQKENI. The CDR3 covers 14 residues. The CDR3 is CASSLGRDSYEQYF. As DNA, the CDR3 is TGTGCCAGCTCACTTGGCCGGGACTCCTACGAGCAGTACTTC.

This clonotype was seen more than once but under ten times. The rearrangement joins TRBV4-1 to TRBJ2-2; TRBD1 or TRBD2 may be the D gene (6 bases each). In germline, CDR1 is MGHRA, CDR2 YSYEKL. V dropped 1 base and J dropped 6 bases, with 12 bases sitting between them. The CDR3 runs 15 residues. CDR3 in DNA: TGCGCCAGCAGCCAAGCTGTCGGGGGCCCCGGGGAGCTGTTTTTT. Amino acids: CASSQAVGGPGELFF.

This clonotype was counted only a few times. This sequence joins TRBV7-3 and TRBJ2-6; possible D gene TRBD2, 7 bases. Germline lookup yields CDR1 SGHTA and CDR2 FQGTGA. Deletions cut 2 bases from V and 1 base from J, with 12 bases between. The length of the CDR3 is 17 residues. DNA of the CDR3: TGTGCCAGCAGCTTACGGGGGGCTGGGTCTGGGGCCAACGTCCTGACTTTC. This codes for CASSLRGAGSGANVLTF.

This chain joins TRBV4-1 and TRBJ1-6; 11 bases are shared with TRBD1. The ends lost 1 base at V and 8 bases at J; junction bases unmatched: 1. CDR1 is MGHRA, CDR2 YSYEKL, per germline. The CDR3 consists of 15 residues. The chain's CDR3 is CASSQGTGGDSPLHF. CDR3 DNA sequence: TGCGCCAGCAGCCAAGGGACAGGGGGCGATTCACCCCTCCACTTT.

Concerning this clonotype itself: A much larger clone sits a single nucleotide away, making a read error possible. V and J are TRBV28 and TRBJ2-7; unclear D gene. Germline CDR1 reads MDHEN; CDR2 reads SYDVKM. CDR3 length: 14 amino acids. Trimming removed 1 base at V and 7 bases at J, with 14 bases between. For the CDR3, the DNA is TGTGCCAGCAGTTTATCAACGATTCGGCGGGAGCAGTACTTC. Translating it yields CASSLSTIRREQYF.

In this sample, this clonotype turned up a few times. A much larger clone differs by one base, so this may be a read error. This chain connects TRBV7-9 to TRBJ2-7; weak D call: TRBD1 (6 bases). Trimming left V 2 bases short and J 0 bases short, with 8 bases between. Germline loops: CDR1 SEHNR, CDR2 FQNEAQ (reference sequence). This CDR3 is built from 14 residues. DNA for the CDR3: TGTGCCAGCAGCTTACAGGGGACCTCCTACGAGCAGTACTTC. It translates to CASSLQGTSYEQYF. The variable domain in full, completed from reference TRBV7-9 and TRBJ2-7, reads DTGVSQNPRHKITKRGQNVTFRCDPISEHNRLYWYRQTLGQGPEFLTYFQNEAQLEKSRLLSDRFSAERPKGSFSTLEIQRTEQGDSAMYLCASSLQGTSYEQYFGPGTRLTVT.

The genes are TRBV4-1 and TRBJ2-1; no reliable D call. V was shortened by 0 bases and J by 5 bases, with 8 bases between the two germline ends. The length of the CDR3 is 14 residues. The germline V gene encodes CDR1 MGHRA and CDR2 YSYEKL. The CDR3 here is CASSQDPRDNEQFF. For the CDR3, the DNA is TGCGCCAGCAGCCAAGACCCCCGGGACAATGAGCAGTTCTTC.

This clonotype was picked up many times. V usage is TRBV12-3 or TRBV12-4 and J usage is TRBJ2-5; unclear D gene. The DNA end lines up better with TRBJ2-1; the J call may be wrong. This CDR3 comprises 15 residues. This CDR3 reads CASGPVAASYNEQFF. The CDR3, as DNA: TGTGCCAGCGGACCGGTCGCGGCATCTTACAATGAGCAGTTCTTC.

The sample holds many counts of this clonotype. The chain carries TRBV18 and TRBJ1-1; the D is unclear. Trimming pared 6 bases from V and 0 bases from J, leaving 14 bases between. Germline V gives CDR1 KGHSH, CDR2 LQKENI. This CDR3 contains 15 residues. CDR3 loop: CASSPVEGLNTEAFF. CDR3 coding DNA: TGTGCCAGCTCCCCGGTGGAGGGCTTGAACACTGAAGCTTTCTTT.

This rearrangement joins TRBV12-3 or TRBV12-4 to TRBJ2-2, with 10 bases lining up with TRBD2. The trim removed 5 bases at V and 6 bases at J, leaving 9 bases unmatched. The CDR3 runs 16 residues. The CDR3 region has the DNA TGTGCCAGCAGTCCTTTGAGCGGGAGGGTCCCCGGGGAGCTGTTTTTT. It translates to CASSPLSGRVPGELFF.

This chain links TRBV10-3 with TRBJ2-2, with 9 bases lining up with TRBD1. CDR1 and CDR2 (germline): ENHRY, SYGVKD. The CDR3 has 15 amino acids. Trimming took 4 bases from V and 4 from J; bases not matched to a gene: 4. The CDR3 region has the DNA TGTGCCATCAGTGTACAGGGGGCGGGCACCGGGGAGCTGTTTTTT. Protein: CAISVQGAGTGELFF.

The J gene is TRBJ2-5, the V gene TRBV11-2; 7 nucleotides align to TRBD2. The CDR3 is 16 residues long. Germline CDR1 SGHAT, CDR2 FQNNGV. V lost 5 bases and J lost 4; bases outside the gene matches: 13. The DNA of the CDR3 is TGTGCCAGCAGCCCTTGGGGGGAGGGCCTCGCAGAGACCCAGTACTTC. Protein sequence: CASSPWGEGLAETQYF. Full variable domain (rest looked up from reference TRBV11-2 and TRBJ2-5): EAGVAQSPRYKIIEKRQSVAFWCNPISGHATLYWYQQILGQGPKLLIQFQNNGVVDDSQLPKDRFSAERLKGVDSTLKIQPAKLEDSAVYLCASSPWGEGLAETQYFGPGTRLLVL.

The V gene is TRBV20-1, the J gene TRBJ2-7, with D uncertain. This CDR3 is 13 amino acids long. The germline V gene encodes CDR1 DFQATT and CDR2 SNEGSKA (reference sequence). Deletions cut 0 bases from V and 3 bases from J, with 9 bases between. The CDR3 loop is CSARENYHYEQYF. CDR3 nucleotide sequence: TGCAGTGCTAGAGAGAACTACCACTACGAGCAGTACTTC.

This clonotype was observed at least ten times. The genes are TRBV28 and TRBJ2-5, with 10 bases fitting TRBD1. V gave up 7 bases and J gave up 2 bases; unmatched junction bases: 16. From germline, CDR1 is MDHEN and CDR2 SYDVKM. CDR3 length: 18 amino acids. The CDR3 nucleotides read TGTGCCAGCACCGTGGGCGGGACAGGGGTTAGCGGGCAAGAGACCCAGTACTTC. This sequence encodes CASTVGGTGVSGQETQYF.

A single count supports this clonotype. The chain has TRBV30 and TRBJ2-2; D is undetermined. The CDR3 runs to 14 residues. Germline CDR1 and CDR2: GTSNPN and SVGIG (reference sequence). Trimming cost V 0 bases and J 2 bases, with 7 bases left between them. CDR3 region: CAWSVWVNTGELFF. CDR3 sequence (DNA): TGTGCCTGGAGTGTATGGGTTAACACCGGGGAGCTGTTTTTT.

The V and J genes are TRBV28 and TRBJ2-7, with 7 bases aligning to TRBD1. The CDR3 is 13 residues long. The germline gives CDR1 MDHEN, CDR2 SYDVKM. J gave up 3 bases and V 8 bases, and 7 bases lay outside the gene matches. In DNA form, the CDR3 reads TGTGCCAGCGTATTTTCAGGGGGCTACGAGCAGTACTTC. Its translation is CASVFSGGYEQYF. The variable domain in full, with the rest retrieved from reference TRBV28 and TRBJ2-7, is DVKVTQSSRYLVKRTGEKVFLECVQDMDHENMFWYRQDPGLGLRLIYFSYDVKMKEKGDIPEGYSVSREKKERFSLILESASTNQTSMYLCASVFSGGYEQYFGPGTRLTVT.